A single sample is the source of the 32 T cell receptor beta chains below, sequenced in a study of shared clonotypes between healthy human individuals (dated by TCRdb to the early 2020s). The library was generated by the immunoSEQ multiplex PCR assay. TCRdb holds this immuneACCESS table with in-frame rearrangements only. Some clones are missing; in checked studies, unresolved V genes explain under half, and the rest has no known cause. This sample lists about 1.5 million clones; roughly 98% were detected once. The ten biggest clones cover roughly 0.45% of the sample. The sample consisted of naive CD4+ T cells sorted from blood. What this sample's cell subset or site label stands for: CD45RA+ positively selected. These receptor sequences come from a man aged 30 to 39 in good health.

This chain uses TRBV5-4 with TRBJ2-7; 12 bases align to TRBD2. The germline V gene has CDR1 SGHNT and CDR2 YYREEE (reference sequence). Trimming at V came to 5 bases and at J to 5 bases, leaving 5 bases not matched to a gene. The CDR3 runs 14 residues. The CDR3 region is CASRPTSGSNEQYF. The DNA for the CDR3 is TGTGCCAGCAGACCGACTAGCGGGAGCAACGAGCAGTACTTC.

V usage is TRBV5-5 and J usage is TRBJ1-2; D is unresolved. Trimming removed 0 bases at V and 5 bases at J, with 14 bases between. Per the germline V gene, CDR1 is SGHKS and CDR2 is YYEKEE (reference sequence). The CDR3 length is 15 residues. The CDR3 sequence: CASSLAWAVEYGYTF. DNA of the CDR3: TGTGCCAGCAGCTTGGCCTGGGCAGTCGAATATGGCTACACCTTC.

V and J are TRBV18 and TRBJ2-3, with 12 nucleotides matching TRBD2. The V segment lost 4 bases and the J segment 0 bases; nucleotides outside the gene matches: 5. In germline, CDR1 is KGHSH, CDR2 LQKENI. CDR3 length equals 17 residues. The CDR3 spells CASSLRLAGVSTDTQYF. The CDR3 bases are TGTGCCAGCTCACTTAGACTAGCGGGAGTAAGCACAGATACGCAGTATTTT.

The chain links TRBV7-9 to TRBJ1-4; D is possibly TRBD1 (6 bases). Germline lookup yields CDR1 SEHNR and CDR2 FQNEAQ (reference sequence). V shed 4 bases and J shed 3 bases, with 15 bases lying between them. The CDR3 totals 16 residues. The CDR3 nucleotides read TGTGCCAGCAGCTGGAGCAGGGGTATGGCTAATGAAAAACTGTTTTTT. This translates into CASSWSRGMANEKLFF.

The V and J genes are TRBV29-1 and TRBJ2-3; D remains unclear. V gave up 6 bases and J gave up 0 bases, with 10 bases separating them. CDR1 is SQVTM and CDR2 is ANQGSEA in the germline V gene. CDR3 length: 13 amino acids. CDR3: CSVYGPSTDTQYF. The DNA for the CDR3 is TGCAGCGTCTACGGGCCTAGCACAGATACGCAGTATTTT.

The chain joins TRBV15 to TRBJ2-3; D is unclear. Per germline, CDR1 LNHNV and CDR2 YYDKDF (reference sequence). The CDR3 extends over 17 amino acids. V lost 2 bases, J lost 4 bases, and 19 bases lay in between. CDR3 in amino acids: CATSRSSAAGGADTQYF. For the CDR3, the DNA is TGTGCCACCAGCAGATCCTCGGCGGCCGGTGGGGCAGATACGCAGTATTTT. Together with reference TRBV15 and TRBJ2-3, the CDR3 gives the full variable domain: DAMVIQNPRYQVTQFGKPVTLSCSQTLNHNVMYWYQQKSSQAPKLLFHYYDKDFNNEADTPDNFQSRRPNTSFCFLDIRSPGLGDTAMYLCATSRSSAAGGADTQYFGPGTRLTVL.

The V gene is TRBV4-1, the J gene TRBJ1-5; TRBD1 matches 10 bases. The length of the CDR3 is 15 residues. Germline lookup yields CDR1 MGHRA and CDR2 YSYEKL. V was pared by 0 bases and J by 7 bases, with 3 bases of the junction left unmatched. CDR3 DNA sequence: TGCGCCAGCAGCCAAGAAGGGACAGGGGAGCAGCCCCAGCATTTT. Translation gives CASSQEGTGEQPQHF.

This chain connects TRBV28 to TRBJ2-1, with 11 bases lining up with TRBD2. CDR1 is MDHEN, CDR2 SYDVKM, per germline. This CDR3 comprises 19 residues. The ends lost 4 bases at V and 0 bases at J; junction bases unmatched: 11. The CDR3 DNA sequence: TGTGCCAGCAGTTCTCCGGGAGGGCTAGCGGGAGGCTCCTACAATGAGCAGTTCTTC. Translating it yields CASSSPGGLAGGSYNEQFF.

CDR3: CAIRGQGEGWNEQFF. For the CDR3, the DNA is TGTGCCATCAGGGGCCAAGGGGAAGGGTGGAATGAGCAGTTCTTC. The chain carries TRBV10-3 and TRBJ2-1; perhaps TRBD1 as D (5 bases). Trimming removed 6 bases at V and 7 bases at J, with 19 bases between. This CDR3 is built from 15 residues. Germline-derived CDR1 and CDR2 are ENHRY and SYGVKD.

This chain joins TRBV9 and TRBJ2-1, with 7 bases matching TRBD1. CDR1 and CDR2 from the germline V gene are SGDLS and YYNGEE. V was pared by 4 bases and J by 6 bases, with 13 bases of the junction left unmatched. The CDR3 is 16 residues long. CDR3 nucleotide sequence: TGTGCCAGCAGCCCTACAGACAGGGTGGTAGTCAATGAGCAGTTCTTC. Amino acid sequence: CASSPTDRVVVNEQFF.

V usage is TRBV18 and J usage is TRBJ2-3, with D possibly being TRBD1 or TRBD2 (5 bases each). There are 17 residues in the CDR3. V was cut by 1 base and J by 2 bases, with 16 bases left in between. Germline V gives CDR1 KGHSH, CDR2 LQKENI. In DNA form, the CDR3 reads TGTGCCAGCTCACCACTACCGGGGACCGAGCACACAGATACGCAGTATTTT. It specifies CASSPLPGTEHTDTQYF.

The chain couples TRBV5-4 to TRBJ2-5; maybe TRBD1 (5 bases). Trimming left V 3 bases short and J 1 base short, with 7 bases between. Germline lookup yields CDR1 SGHNT and CDR2 YYREEE (reference sequence). This CDR3 is built from 13 residues. The CDR3 bases are TGTGCCAGCAGCTCCCAGGGCCAAGAGACCCAGTACTTC. This translates into CASSSQGQETQYF.

J is TRBJ1-5 and V is TRBV6-6; D is perhaps TRBD1 (5 bases). V was pared by 2 bases and J by 13 bases, with 12 bases between. Germline-derived CDR1 and CDR2 are MNHNY and SVGAGI (reference sequence). The length of the CDR3 is 12 residues. The CDR3 DNA reads as TGTGCCAGCAGTTACGCAGGGACGGTACAGCATTTT. It is translated as CASSYAGTVQHF.

The gene calls are TRBV11-3 and TRBJ2-3, with D possibly TRBD2 on 6 matching bases. Trimming took 6 bases from V and 5 from J, leaving 9 bases between them. The CDR3 contains 12 residues. Per germline, CDR1 SGHNT and CDR2 YENEEA. The CDR3, as DNA: TGTGCCAGCAGGGGGGGAGGAGATACGCAGTATTTT. Its protein is CASRGGGDTQYF.

The chain combines TRBV7-9 with TRBJ2-3, with no clear D. The germline V gene has CDR1 SEHNR and CDR2 FQNEAQ (reference sequence). The CDR3 is 13 residues long. Deletions cut 5 bases from V and 2 bases from J, with 8 bases between. The CDR3 region has the DNA TGTGCCAGCAGCCCCGGATACACAGATACGCAGTATTTT. Translating it yields CASSPGYTDTQYF. The complete variable domain, with remaining parts taken from reference TRBV7-9 and TRBJ2-3, reads DTGVSQNPRHKITKRGQNVTFRCDPISEHNRLYWYRQTLGQGPEFLTYFQNEAQLEKSRLLSDRFSAERPKGSFSTLEIQRTEQGDSAMYLCASSPGYTDTQYFGPGTRLTVL.

Turning to this clone: This specimen includes other DNA sequences encoding the same CDR3. V is TRBV6-6 and J is TRBJ1-3; D gene unclear. The CDR3 is 15 residues long. V lost 0 bases, J lost 0 bases, and 6 bases lay in between. Germline assignment: CDR1 MNHNY and CDR2 SVGAGI (reference sequence). CDR3 DNA: TGTGCCAGCAGTTACTCGATGTCCTCTGGAAACACCATATATTTT. This codes for CASSYSMSSGNTIYF.

The rearrangement uses TRBV7-2 and TRBJ1-5, with D unclear. Per the germline V gene, CDR1 is SGHTA and CDR2 is FQGNSA. V dropped 4 bases and J dropped 1 base, with 8 bases sitting between them. This CDR3 is built from 14 residues. The DNA of the CDR3 is TGTGCCAGCAGCTCAGTTCAGAGCAATCAGCCCCAGCATTTT. Amino acid sequence: CASSSVQSNQPQHF.

The chain combines TRBV7-2 with TRBJ2-4; 8 bases map to TRBD2. This CDR3 comprises 16 residues. J was trimmed by 11 bases and V by 5 bases; bases with no gene match: 17. Germline-derived CDR1 and CDR2 are SGHTA and FQGNSA. As DNA, the CDR3 is TGTGCCAGCAGCGTGGTAGCGGGACGTCCGAGATCTGTTCAGTACTTC. This gives the protein CASSVVAGRPRSVQYF.

The chain has TRBV2 and TRBJ2-7, with 7 bases matching TRBD2. Germline assignment: CDR1 SNHLY and CDR2 FYNNEI. V was pared by 8 bases and J by 5 bases, with 12 bases of the junction left unmatched. This CDR3 region has 14 residues. The CDR3 is CASGSGGGFNEQYF. The CDR3 bases are TGTGCCAGCGGGTCGGGGGGAGGATTTAACGAGCAGTACTTC. Based on the CDR3 plus reference TRBV2 and TRBJ2-7, the full variable domain is EPEVTQTPSHQVTQMGQEVILRCVPISNHLYFYWYRQILGQKVEFLVSFYNNEISEKSEIFDDQFSVERPDGSNFTLKIRSTKLEDSAMYFCASGSGGGFNEQYFGPGTRLTVT.

V and J are TRBV9 and TRBJ2-7; 11 bases are a match to TRBD2. This CDR3 is built from 15 residues. After removal of 0 bases from V and 6 bases from J, the junction contained 5 bases not matched to a gene. Germline CDR1 reads SGDLS; CDR2 reads YYNGEE. The CDR3 nucleotides read TGTGCCAGCAGCGTAGCGACTAGCGGGAAAGGCGAGCAGTACTTC. Its translation is CASSVATSGKGEQYF.

The chain employs TRBV11-3 and TRBJ1-2, with no clear D. The CDR3 contains 12 residues. The germline V gene has CDR1 SGHNT and CDR2 YENEEA. The germline V and J ends were trimmed by 6 bases and 2 bases, with 7 bases remaining between them. The chain's CDR3 is CASRKVNYGYTF. Written as DNA, the CDR3 is TGTGCCAGCAGAAAGGTGAACTATGGCTACACCTTC.

The genes are TRBV19 and TRBJ1-1; a possible D gene is TRBD1 (5 bases). Between the trimmed V and J ends, which lost 7 bases and 1 base, there was a span of 10 bases. Germline lookup yields CDR1 LNHDA and CDR2 SQIVND (reference sequence). The CDR3 consists of 13 residues. CDR3 in DNA: TGTGCCAGTAACTCCAGGGCGAACACTGAAGCTTTCTTT. Translating it yields CASNSRANTEAFF. The full variable domain, its missing parts supplied by reference TRBV19 and TRBJ1-1, is DGGITQSPKYLFRKEGQNVTLSCEQNLNHDAMYWYRQDPGQGLRLIYYSQIVNDFQKGDIAEGYSVSREKKESFPLTVTSAQKNPTAFYLCASNSRANTEAFFGQGTRLTVV.

This chain joins TRBV2 and TRBJ2-3; D gene ambiguous. CDR3 size: 13 residues. Trimming took 10 bases from V and 0 from J, leaving 11 bases between them. Germline CDR1 and CDR2: SNHLY and FYNNEI. Here the CDR3 reads CATTGTSTDTQYF. The CDR3 bases are TGTGCCACCACCGGCACTAGCACAGATACGCAGTATTTT.

This clone has more than one count but fewer than ten. As DNA, the CDR3 is TGCGCCAGCAGCTTGGGGGCACCCACAGATACGCAGTATTTT. Protein: CASSLGAPTDTQYF. V gene TRBV5-1 combines with J gene TRBJ2-3; no reliable D call. Trimming pared 0 bases from V and 2 bases from J, leaving 7 bases between. Germline loops: CDR1 SGHRS, CDR2 YFSETQ. CDR3 length: 14 residues.

The chain is built from TRBV7-8 and TRBJ2-1; D is tentatively TRBD1 or TRBD2 (5 bases each). The CDR3 length is 13 residues. Per germline, CDR1 SGHVS and CDR2 FQNEAQ. V was clipped by 4 bases and J by 8 bases, with 12 bases between them. The CDR3 DNA sequence: TGTGCCAGCAGCTCCAGGGTGAGGGATGAGCAGTTCTTC. Translated: CASSSRVRDEQFF.

The chain has TRBV11-3 and TRBJ2-1; TRBD1 might be the D (6 bases). CDR1 is SGHNT and CDR2 is YENEEA in the germline V gene. The germline V and J ends were trimmed by 5 bases and 3 bases, with 14 bases remaining between them. The CDR3 is 15 residues long. The CDR3 reads CASSPRGGGYNEQFF. Written as DNA, the CDR3 is TGTGCCAGCAGCCCGCGAGGGGGTGGCTACAATGAGCAGTTCTTC.

The CDR3 DNA sequence: TGTGCCAGTAGTAGGAGGACTAGCGTAAGCACAGATACGCAGTATTTT. Its translation: CASSRRTSVSTDTQYF. The rearrangement links TRBV19 to TRBJ2-3; 9 positions agree with TRBD2. CDR3 length: 16 residues. V lost 4 bases to trimming and J lost 0 bases; unmatched junction nucleotides: 5. Germline V CDR1 and CDR2: LNHDA, SQIVND (reference sequence).

The chain joins TRBV5-1 to TRBJ1-2; D not resolved. V shed 0 bases and J shed 8 bases, with 14 bases lying between them. The CDR3 is 14 residues long. In germline, CDR1 is SGHRS, CDR2 YFSETQ. This CDR3 is CASSLGIGEEGYTF. The CDR3 coding sequence is TGCGCCAGCAGCTTGGGCATCGGAGAAGAGGGCTACACCTTC.

V and J are TRBV6-4 and TRBJ2-7, with D unresolved. This CDR3 spans 12 amino acids. V was clipped by 6 bases and J by 5 bases, with 11 bases between them. Per the germline V gene, CDR1 is MRHNA and CDR2 is SNTAGT. CDR3 bases: TGTGCCAGCAGCCCCGAGGTTAACGAGCAGTACTTC. It specifies CASSPEVNEQYF.

The rearrangement links TRBV6-1 to TRBJ1-3; D is undetermined. Germline CDR1 reads MNHNS; CDR2 reads SASEGT. The V and J ends lost 7 bases and 2 bases respectively, with 9 bases between them. The CDR3 covers 13 residues. CDR3 nucleotide sequence: TGTGCCAGCATCTTAAGTGCTGGAAACACCATATATTTT. This gives the protein CASILSAGNTIYF.

The chain uses TRBV25-1 and TRBJ2-1; D unclear. Trimming left V 3 bases short and J 7 bases short, with 19 bases between. The CDR3 sequence is 16 residues long. The V gene's germline CDR1 is MGHDK and CDR2 SYGVNS. CDR3 nucleotide sequence: TGTGCCAGCAGTGATGTTAGGACCGACCTGGGGAATGAGCAGTTCTTC. Translating it yields CASSDVRTDLGNEQFF.

Concerning this clone itself: Other nucleotide sequences from this sample produce the same CDR3. The chain uses TRBV28 and TRBJ1-2; maybe TRBD1 (5 bases). There are 13 residues in the CDR3. Trimming cost V 2 bases and J 3 bases, with 7 bases left between them. The germline CDR1 and CDR2 sequences are MDHEN and SYDVKM. The DNA of the CDR3 is TGTGCCAGCAGTTTAAGGGGAGACTATGGCTACACCTTC. It yields the protein CASSLRGDYGYTF.